This TCR beta chain came from a study of T cells in Graves' hyperthyroidism and ophthalmopathy. TCR beta CDR3 region amplification was performed from RNA transcripts. Researchers ran a first-round RT-PCR on the TCR CDR3 using the HTBI primer set. TCRdb fed the multiplex PCR reads into MiXCR, producing one record per CDR3 protein. The sample has 500,000 to 650,000 distinct CDR3 sequences; less than 15% are singletons. This clonotype has a count of ten or more. Sequenced: blood. This clonotype was sampled from a woman in her 40s with Graves' hyperthyroidism.

This chain's CDR3 is CASSPLTSANEQFF. For the CDR3, the DNA is TGTGCCAGCAGTCCACTGACTAGCGCTAATGAGCAGTTCTTC. This chain links TRBV27 with TRBJ2-1, with TRBD2 matching over 8 bases. Germline V gene data show CDR1 as MNHEY and CDR2 as SMNVEV (reference sequence). With V trimmed by 5 bases and J by 7 bases, 7 bases remained unmatched. There are 14 residues in the CDR3.